These T cell receptor beta chains were read from a single sample in a study of Graves' ophthalmopathy and Graves' hyperthyroidism. TCRdb re-derived calls from the multiplex PCR reads in MiXCR, one entry per CDR3 protein. The sample has over a million distinct CDR3 sequences; about 38% are singletons. Material for sequencing was peripheral blood or thyroid tissue (not recorded which). The source is an adult man with Graves' hyperthyroidism. Each CDR3 is given with its conserved first and last residue. The D gene is left open where the match is weak. The listing skips clone size in some rows; elsewhere it reads once, few, many or a size class.

TRBJ1-5,TRBV7-8,TRBD1,many,CASSSTTGHDQPQHF,TGTGCCAGCAGCTCTACGACAGGGCACGATCAGCCCCAGCATTTT
TRBJ2-7,TRBV20-1,NA,NA,CSARETEQYF,TGCAGTGCTAGGGAAACCGAGCAGTACTTC
TRBJ2-1,TRBV11-2,NA,many,CASSLGRGSTEQFF,TGTGCCAGCAGCTTAGGTAGAGGTAGCACTGAGCAGTTCTTC
TRBJ2-7,TRBV5-1,TRBD2,NA,CAGSWALGGGTYEQYF,TGCGCCGGCAGCTGGGCCCTGGGCGGGGGTACCTACGAGCAGTACTTC
TRBJ1-1,TRBV20-1,NA,NA,CSADPSGYTEAFF,TGCAGTGCTGACCCTTCAGGTTACACTGAAGCTTTCTTT
TRBJ1-3,TRBV5-6,NA,few,CASRQTGAAGNTIYF,TGTGCCAGCAGACAAACAGGAGCCGCTGGAAACACCATATATTTT
TRBJ1-6,TRBV7-9,TRBD1,NA,CASSPGQGRLNSPLHF,TGTGCCAGCAGCCCGGGACAGGGGCGCCTTAATTCACCCCTCCACTTT
TRBJ2-7,TRBV20-1,NA,once,CSASSPAGYEQYF,TGCAGTGCCAGCAGCCCCGCCGGGTACGAGCAGTACTTC
TRBJ2-5,TRBV29-1,TRBD2,many,CSVVPPAGRQETQYF,TGCAGCGTTGTTCCCCCAGCGGGGAGACAAGAGACCCAGTACTTC
TRBJ1-2,TRBV5-5,NA,many,CASSLEVAQAYYGYTF,TGTGCCAGCAGCTTGGAGGTGGCGCAGGCCTACTATGGCTACACCTTC
TRBJ2-2,TRBV7-6,TRBD1,many,CASSLAPGQGDTGELFF,TGTGCCAGCAGCTTAGCCCCGGGACAGGGAGACACCGGGGAGCTGTTTTTT
TRBJ1-5,TRBV10-3,TRBD1,NA,CAISARPGGGNQPQHF,TGTGCCATCAGTGCTAGGCCAGGGGGCGGCAATCAGCCCCAGCATTTT
TRBJ2-5,TRBV11-2,TRBD1,few,CASSLVTGGLETQYF,TGTGCCAGCAGCCTCGTGACAGGGGGCTTGGAGACCCAGTACTTC
TRBJ1-6,TRBV19,NA,NA,CASSSRDQNSPLHF,TGCGCCAGCAGCTCCCGGGACCAAAATTCACCCCTCCACTTT
TRBJ2-7,TRBV5-6,NA,NA,CASSFGRPTEQYF,TGTGCCAGCAGCTTTGGTCGTCCAACCGAGCAGTACTTC
TRBJ1-3,TRBV12-3/TRBV12-4,NA,few,CASSLAPWEANTIYF,TGTGCCAGCAGTTTAGCGCCCTGGGAGGCAAACACCATATATTTT
TRBJ2-7,TRBV7-8,TRBD1,many,CASSLGRQGYEQYF,TGTGCCAGCAGCTTAGGACGACAGGGCTACGAGCAGTACTTC
TRBJ1-1,TRBV2,TRBD1,NA,CASDIGGTDTEAFF,TGTGCCAGCGATATCGGAGGGACAGACACTGAAGCTTTCTTT
TRBJ2-7,TRBV10-3,NA,NA,CAIRDYGHEQYF,TGTGCCATCCGGGATTACGGGCACGAGCAGTACTTC
TRBJ1-1,TRBV19,NA,many,CASRSTGIWTEAFF,TGTGCCAGTAGAAGTACAGGGATATGGACTGAAGCTTTCTTT
TRBJ1-1,TRBV7-9,NA,many,CASNRATEAFF,TGTGCCAGCAACAGGGCCACTGAAGCTTTCTTT
TRBJ1-5,TRBV20-1,NA,many,CSAMRGSNQPQHF,TGCAGTGCTATGAGGGGGTCGAATCAGCCCCAGCATTTT
TRBJ2-5,TRBV7-9,NA,many,CASSFLISPETQYF,TGTGCCAGCAGCTTTTTGATCAGCCCGGAGACCCAGTACTTC
TRBJ2-6,TRBV25-1,TRBD1,NA,CASGWTGSGANVLTF,TGTGCCAGCGGTTGGACAGGCTCTGGGGCCAACGTCCTGACTTTC
TRBJ2-5,TRBV27,NA,once,CASSWCAVPQETQYF,TGTGCCAGCAGTTGGTGTGCCGTGCCACAAGAGACCCAGTACTTC
TRBJ1-2,TRBV20-1,NA,many,CSARDLFSARYGYTF,TGCAGTGCTAGAGATCTTTTTTCAGCCCGCTATGGCTACACCTTC
TRBJ2-6,TRBV12-3/TRBV12-4,NA,NA,CASRTGRANVLTF,TGTGCCAGCAGGACAGGGAGGGCTAACGTCCTGACTTTC
TRBJ2-7,TRBV2,NA,NA,CASTQWLTDYEQYF,TGTGCCAGCACCCAATGGCTGACGGACTACGAGCAGTACTTC
TRBJ2-3,TRBV24-1,NA,NA,CATSVGVQDTQYF,TGTGCCACCAGTGTGGGGGTCCAAGATACGCAGTATTTT
TRBJ2-2,TRBV7-8,TRBD1,NA,CASRSGTAAGELFF,TGTGCCAGCAGGTCTGGGACAGCCGCCGGGGAGCTGTTTTTT
TRBJ2-2,TRBV19,TRBD2,few,CASRTSGSSTGELFF,TGTGCCAGCCGGACTAGCGGGAGCAGCACCGGGGAGCTGTTTTTT
TRBJ2-5,TRBV6-6,NA,NA,CATNRSQETQCF,TGTGCCACCAATAGATCCCAAGAGACCCAGTGCTTC
TRBJ2-2,TRBV7-8,TRBD1,many,CASSLQQGSTGELFF,TGTGCCAGCAGCTTGCAACAGGGGTCCACCGGGGAGCTGTTTTTT
TRBJ2-7,TRBV9,NA,many,CASSVGSVSYEQYF,TGTGCCAGCAGCGTAGGCAGCGTCTCCTACGAGCAGTACTTC
TRBJ1-6,TRBV10-3,NA,many,CAHRDVEDSPLHF,TGTGCCCACCGGGACGTCGAGGATTCACCCCTCCACTTT